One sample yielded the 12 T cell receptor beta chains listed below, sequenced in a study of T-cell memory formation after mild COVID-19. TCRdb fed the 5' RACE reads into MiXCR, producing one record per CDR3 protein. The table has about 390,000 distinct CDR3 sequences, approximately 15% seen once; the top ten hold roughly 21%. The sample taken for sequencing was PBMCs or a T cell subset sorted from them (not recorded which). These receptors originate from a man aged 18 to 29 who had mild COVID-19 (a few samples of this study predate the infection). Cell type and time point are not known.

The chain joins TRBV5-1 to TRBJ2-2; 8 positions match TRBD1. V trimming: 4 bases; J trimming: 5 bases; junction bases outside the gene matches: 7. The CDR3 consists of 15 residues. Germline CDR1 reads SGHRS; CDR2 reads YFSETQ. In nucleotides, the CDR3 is TGCGCCAGCAGCAACGGACAGGGCGGTACCGGGGAGCTGTTTTTT. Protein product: CASSNGQGGTGELFF.

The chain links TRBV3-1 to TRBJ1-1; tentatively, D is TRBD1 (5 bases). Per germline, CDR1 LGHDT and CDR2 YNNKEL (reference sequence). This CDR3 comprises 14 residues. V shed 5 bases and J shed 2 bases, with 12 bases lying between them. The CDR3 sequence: CASSWGVRNTEAFF. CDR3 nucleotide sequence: TGTGCCAGCAGCTGGGGGGTTCGAAACACTGAAGCTTTCTTT.

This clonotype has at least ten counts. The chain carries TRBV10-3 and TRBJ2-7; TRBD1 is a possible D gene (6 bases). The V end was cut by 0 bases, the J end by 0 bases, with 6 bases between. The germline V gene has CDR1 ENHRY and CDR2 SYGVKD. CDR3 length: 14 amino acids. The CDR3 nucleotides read TGTGCCATCAGTGAGTCGGACAGCTCCTACGAGCAGTACTTC. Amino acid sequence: CAISESDSSYEQYF.

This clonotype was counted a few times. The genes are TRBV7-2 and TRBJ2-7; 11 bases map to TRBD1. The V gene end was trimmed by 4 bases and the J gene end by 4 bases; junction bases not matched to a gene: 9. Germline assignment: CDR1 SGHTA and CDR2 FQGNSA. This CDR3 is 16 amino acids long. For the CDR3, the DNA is TGTGCCAGCAGCTCCACCTGGACAGGGGGCATTTACGAGCAGTACTTC. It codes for CASSSTWTGGIYEQYF.

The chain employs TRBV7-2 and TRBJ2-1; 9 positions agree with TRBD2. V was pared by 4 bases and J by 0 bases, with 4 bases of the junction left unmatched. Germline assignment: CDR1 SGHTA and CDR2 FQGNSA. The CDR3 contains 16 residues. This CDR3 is CASSYRLADSYNEQFF. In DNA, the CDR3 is TGTGCCAGCAGCTACCGACTAGCGGACTCCTACAATGAGCAGTTCTTC.

In nucleotides, the CDR3 is TGTGCCAGCACCCCGACGGACAGGGGGCCCACAGATACGCAGTATTTT. Translating it yields CASTPTDRGPTDTQYF. The chain uses TRBV6-5 and TRBJ2-3; 11 bases map to TRBD1. Germline-derived CDR1 and CDR2 are MNHEY and SVGAGI. This CDR3 is built from 16 residues. Trimming at V came to 7 bases and at J to 2 bases, leaving 8 bases not matched to a gene.

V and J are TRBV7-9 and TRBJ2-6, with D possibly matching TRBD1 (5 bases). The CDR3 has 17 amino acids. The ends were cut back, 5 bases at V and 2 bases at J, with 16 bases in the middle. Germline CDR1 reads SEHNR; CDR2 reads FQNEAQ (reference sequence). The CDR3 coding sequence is TGTGCCAGCAGCACCGGACATACTGAGGCTGGGGCCAACGTCCTGACTTTC. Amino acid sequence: CASSTGHTEAGANVLTF.

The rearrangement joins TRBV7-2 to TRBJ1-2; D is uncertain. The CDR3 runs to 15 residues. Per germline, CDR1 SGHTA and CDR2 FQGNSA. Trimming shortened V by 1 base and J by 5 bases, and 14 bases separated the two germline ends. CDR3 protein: CASSLVEVGGYGYTF. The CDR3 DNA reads TGTGCCAGCAGCTTAGTAGAGGTTGGCGGATATGGCTACACCTTC.

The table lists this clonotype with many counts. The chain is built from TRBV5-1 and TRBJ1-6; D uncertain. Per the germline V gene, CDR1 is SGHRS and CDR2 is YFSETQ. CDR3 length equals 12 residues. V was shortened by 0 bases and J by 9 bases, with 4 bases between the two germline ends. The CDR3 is CASSLERSPLHF. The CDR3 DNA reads TGCGCCAGCAGCTTGGAACGTTCACCCCTCCACTTT.

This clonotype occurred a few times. CDR3 in amino acids: CALDRSSVNTEAFF. The CDR3 coding sequence is TGTGCCCTAGACAGGTCCAGCGTGAACACTGAAGCTTTCTTT. The chain employs TRBV7-9 and TRBJ1-1, with D perhaps matching TRBD1 (6 bases). The germline CDR1 and CDR2 sequences are SEHNR and FQNEAQ (reference sequence). CDR3 length: 14 residues. V lost 11 bases, J lost 0 bases, and 16 bases lay in between.

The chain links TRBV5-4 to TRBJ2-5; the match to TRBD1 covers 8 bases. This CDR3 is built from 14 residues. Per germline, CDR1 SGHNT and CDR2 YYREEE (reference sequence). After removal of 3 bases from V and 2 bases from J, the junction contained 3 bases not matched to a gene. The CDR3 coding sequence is TGTGCCAGCAGCTGGGACAGGCCACAAGAGACCCAGTACTTC. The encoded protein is CASSWDRPQETQYF.

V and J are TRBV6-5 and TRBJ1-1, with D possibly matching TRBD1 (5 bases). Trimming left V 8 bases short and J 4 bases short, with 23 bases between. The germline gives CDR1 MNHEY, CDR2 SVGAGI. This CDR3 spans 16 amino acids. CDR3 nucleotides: TGTGCCAGCGACTCCTCGAGGACGGTTGGGGGCACTGAAGCTTTCTTT. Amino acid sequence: CASDSSRTVGGTEAFF.